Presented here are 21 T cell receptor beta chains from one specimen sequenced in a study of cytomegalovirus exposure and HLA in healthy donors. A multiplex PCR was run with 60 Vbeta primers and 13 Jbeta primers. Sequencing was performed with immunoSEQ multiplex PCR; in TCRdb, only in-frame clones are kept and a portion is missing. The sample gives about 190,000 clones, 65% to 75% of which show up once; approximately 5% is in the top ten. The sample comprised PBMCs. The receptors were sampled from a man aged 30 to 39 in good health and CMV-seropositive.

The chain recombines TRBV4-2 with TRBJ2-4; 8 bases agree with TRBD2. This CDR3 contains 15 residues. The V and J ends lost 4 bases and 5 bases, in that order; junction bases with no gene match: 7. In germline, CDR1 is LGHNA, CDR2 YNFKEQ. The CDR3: CASSRGLLAENIQYF. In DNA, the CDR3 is TGTGCCAGCAGCCGTGGGTTACTAGCGGAAAACATTCAGTACTTC.

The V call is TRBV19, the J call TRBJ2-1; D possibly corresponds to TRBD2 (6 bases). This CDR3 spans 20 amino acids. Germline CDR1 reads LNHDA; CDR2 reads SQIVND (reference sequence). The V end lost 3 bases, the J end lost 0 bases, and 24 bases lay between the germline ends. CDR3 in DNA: TGTGCCAGTAGTATGAACCCCCGGGACTGGCGCCTGAGCTCCTACAATGAGCAGTTCTTC. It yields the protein CASSMNPRDWRLSSYNEQFF.

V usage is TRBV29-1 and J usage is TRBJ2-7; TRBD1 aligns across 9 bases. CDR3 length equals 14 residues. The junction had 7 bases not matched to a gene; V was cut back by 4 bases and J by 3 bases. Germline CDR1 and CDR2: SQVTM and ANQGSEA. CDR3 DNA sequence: TGCAGCGTTGGAGGGGGGACAGGGAACTACGAGCAGTACTTC. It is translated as CSVGGGTGNYEQYF.

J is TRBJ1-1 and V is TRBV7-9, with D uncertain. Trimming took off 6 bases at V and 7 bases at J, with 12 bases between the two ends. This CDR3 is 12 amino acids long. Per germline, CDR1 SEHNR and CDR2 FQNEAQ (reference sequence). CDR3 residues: CASRAGKNEAFF. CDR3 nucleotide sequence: TGTGCCAGCAGGGCGGGGAAAAATGAAGCTTTCTTT.

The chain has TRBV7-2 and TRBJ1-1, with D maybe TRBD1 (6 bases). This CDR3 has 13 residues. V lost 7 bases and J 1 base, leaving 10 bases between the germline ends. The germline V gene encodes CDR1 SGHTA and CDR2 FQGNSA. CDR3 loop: CASTQGRNTEAFF. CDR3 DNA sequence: TGTGCCAGCACACAGGGCAGGAACACTGAAGCTTTCTTT.

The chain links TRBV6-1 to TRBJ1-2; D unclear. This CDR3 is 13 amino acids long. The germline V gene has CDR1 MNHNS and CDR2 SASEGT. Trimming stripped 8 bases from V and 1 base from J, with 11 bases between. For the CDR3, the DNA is TGTGCCAGCCAGTCCGGAGGTAACTATGGCTACACCTTC. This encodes CASQSGGNYGYTF.

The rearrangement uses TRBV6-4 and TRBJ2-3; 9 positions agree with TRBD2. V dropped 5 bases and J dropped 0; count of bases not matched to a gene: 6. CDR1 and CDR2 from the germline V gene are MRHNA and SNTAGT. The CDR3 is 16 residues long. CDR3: CASSQLAGTSTDTQYF. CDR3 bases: TGTGCCAGCAGTCAACTAGCGGGCACTAGCACAGATACGCAGTATTTT.

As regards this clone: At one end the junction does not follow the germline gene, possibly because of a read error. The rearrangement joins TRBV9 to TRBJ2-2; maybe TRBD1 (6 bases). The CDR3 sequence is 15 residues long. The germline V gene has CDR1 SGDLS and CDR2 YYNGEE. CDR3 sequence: CASSVEVTGPGEPFF. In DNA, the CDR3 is TGTGCCAGCAGCGTAGAGGTGACAGGCCCCGGGGAGCCGTTTTTT.

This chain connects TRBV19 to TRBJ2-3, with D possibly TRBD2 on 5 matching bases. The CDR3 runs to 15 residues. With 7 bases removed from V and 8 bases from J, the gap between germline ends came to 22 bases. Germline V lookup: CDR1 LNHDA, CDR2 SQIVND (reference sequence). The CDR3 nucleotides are TGTGCCAGTACGGCACCGGGTTACGGCCGGGGTACGCAGTATTTT. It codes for CASTAPGYGRGTQYF.

The CDR3 coding sequence is TGTGCCAGCAGCGTAGGATCGAGCGGGGGGGTAAATACGCAGTATTTT. Protein product: CASSVGSSGGVNTQYF. The chain combines TRBV9 with TRBJ2-3; 10 nucleotides agree with TRBD2. This CDR3 is 16 amino acids long. Germline lookup yields CDR1 SGDLS and CDR2 YYNGEE. The V segment lost 0 bases and the J segment 7 bases; nucleotides outside the gene matches: 8.

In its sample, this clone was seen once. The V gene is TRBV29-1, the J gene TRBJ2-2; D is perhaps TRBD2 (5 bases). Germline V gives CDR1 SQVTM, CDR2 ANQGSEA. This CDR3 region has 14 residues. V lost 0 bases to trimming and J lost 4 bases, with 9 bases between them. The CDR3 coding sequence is TGCAGCGTTGAAGAATGGGGAGCCACCGGGGAGCTGTTTTTT. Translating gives CSVEEWGATGELFF.

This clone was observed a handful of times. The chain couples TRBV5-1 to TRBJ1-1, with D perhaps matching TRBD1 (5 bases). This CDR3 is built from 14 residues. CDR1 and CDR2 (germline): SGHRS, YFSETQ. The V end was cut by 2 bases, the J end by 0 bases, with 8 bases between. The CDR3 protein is CASSFGDLNTEAFF. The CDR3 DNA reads TGCGCCAGCAGCTTCGGGGACTTGAACACTGAAGCTTTCTTT.

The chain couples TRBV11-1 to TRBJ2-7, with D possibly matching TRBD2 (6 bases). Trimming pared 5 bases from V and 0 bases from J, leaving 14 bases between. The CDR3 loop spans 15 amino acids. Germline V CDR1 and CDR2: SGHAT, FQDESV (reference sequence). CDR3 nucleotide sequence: TGTGCCAGCAGCGTGTCTAGCGCCCACTCCTACGAGCAGTACTTC. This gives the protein CASSVSSAHSYEQYF.

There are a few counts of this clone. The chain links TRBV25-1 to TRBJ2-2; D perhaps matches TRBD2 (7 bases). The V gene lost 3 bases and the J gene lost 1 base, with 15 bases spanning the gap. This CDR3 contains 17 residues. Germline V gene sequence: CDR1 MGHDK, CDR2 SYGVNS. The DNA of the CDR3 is TGTGCCAGCAGTGAGCCTAGGGGGGGGGTGAACACCGGGGAGCTGTTTTTT. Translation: CASSEPRGGVNTGELFF.

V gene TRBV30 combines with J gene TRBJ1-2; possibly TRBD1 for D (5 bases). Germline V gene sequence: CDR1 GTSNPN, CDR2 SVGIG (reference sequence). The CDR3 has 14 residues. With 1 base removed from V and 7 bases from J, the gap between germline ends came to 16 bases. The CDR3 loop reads CAWSERRGISGYTF. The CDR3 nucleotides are TGTGCCTGGAGTGAACGAAGGGGCATCAGTGGCTACACCTTC.

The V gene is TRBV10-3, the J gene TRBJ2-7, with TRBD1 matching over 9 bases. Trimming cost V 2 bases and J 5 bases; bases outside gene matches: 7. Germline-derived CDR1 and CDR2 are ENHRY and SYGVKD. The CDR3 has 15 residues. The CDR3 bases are TGTGCCATCAGTGAGCCAGACAGGGGGTGGGACGAGCAGTACTTC. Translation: CAISEPDRGWDEQYF.

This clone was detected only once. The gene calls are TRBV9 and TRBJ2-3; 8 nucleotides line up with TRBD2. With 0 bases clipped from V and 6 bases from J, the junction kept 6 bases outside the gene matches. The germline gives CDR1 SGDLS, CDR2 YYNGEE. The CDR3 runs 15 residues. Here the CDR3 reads CASSVAGSGDDTQYF. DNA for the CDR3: TGTGCCAGCAGCGTAGCCGGTAGCGGGGATGATACGCAGTATTTT.

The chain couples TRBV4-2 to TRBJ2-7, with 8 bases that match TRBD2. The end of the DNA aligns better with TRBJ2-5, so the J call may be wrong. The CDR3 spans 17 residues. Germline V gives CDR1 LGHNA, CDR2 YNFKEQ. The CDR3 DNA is TGTGCCAGCAGCCAAGGCGGTGCGGGAGGCAAGAAAGAGACCCAGTACTTC. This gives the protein CASSQGGAGGKKETQYF.

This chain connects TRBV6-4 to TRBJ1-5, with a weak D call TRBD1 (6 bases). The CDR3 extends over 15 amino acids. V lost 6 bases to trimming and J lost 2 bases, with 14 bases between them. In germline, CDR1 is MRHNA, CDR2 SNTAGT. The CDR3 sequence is CASRADSGGNQPQHF. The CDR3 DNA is TGTGCCAGCAGGGCGGACAGCGGGGGCAATCAGCCCCAGCATTTT.

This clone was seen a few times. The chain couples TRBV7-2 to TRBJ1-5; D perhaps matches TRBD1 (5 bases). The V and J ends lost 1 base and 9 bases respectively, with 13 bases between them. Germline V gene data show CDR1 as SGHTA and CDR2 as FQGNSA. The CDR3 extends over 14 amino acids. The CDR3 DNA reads TGTGCCAGCAGCTTAGAAGGAGGGGCAGGGCCCCAGCATTTT. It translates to CASSLEGGAGPQHF.

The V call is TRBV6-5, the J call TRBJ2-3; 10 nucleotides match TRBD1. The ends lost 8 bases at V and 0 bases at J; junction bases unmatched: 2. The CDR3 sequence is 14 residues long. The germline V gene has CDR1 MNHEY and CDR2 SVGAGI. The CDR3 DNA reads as TGTGCCAGCGGACAGGGGGTCAGCACAGATACGCAGTATTTT. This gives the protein CASGQGVSTDTQYF.